The T cell receptor (beta chain) under discussion was sequenced for a study of immune evolution from preneoplasia to lung adenocarcinoma. Turning to the study itself: HLA loss of heterozygosity: roughly 6.4% AIS, about 15% MIA, over 25% ADC, none AAH.

This clone is a singleton in its sample. Antigen unknown. CDR3 length equals 11 residues. V dropped 6 bases and J dropped 4 bases, with 7 bases sitting between them. CDR1 is DFQATT, CDR2 SNEGSKA, per germline (reference sequence). TCRdb keeps only in-frame clones here, not all; method: immunoSEQ multiplex PCR. The repertoire holds about 10,000 clones, with 75% to 90% as singletons. Notes on the study in general: Clonality was highest in normal lung, lower in later-stage lesions apparently.

The sequenced sample was FFPE invasive lung adenocarcinoma tissue. The chain couples TRBV20-1 to TRBJ1-3, with unresolved D. This TCR derives from a person aged 70 to 85 with invasive lung adenocarcinoma. The CDR3, as DNA: TGCAGTGCGACGCAGGGAAACACCATATATTTT. As protein: CSATQGNTIYF.